The entry below describes one TCR beta chain. What it binds is unknown. V was clipped by 0 bases and J by 7 bases; unmatched bases: 14. This CDR3 region has 18 residues. Germline loops: CDR1 LGHNA, CDR2 YNFKEQ. The table came from immunoSEQ multiplex PCR; TCRdb's copy has only in-frame clones and leaves some out. The data show approximately 94,000 clones, 80% to 95% seen once. This sample was included in a study of OX40 agonist ivuxolimab in advanced cancers. Study context: Recorded diagnoses for dose-escalation patients were hepatocellular carcinoma, melanoma, renal cell or head and neck cancer.

Regarding the study as a whole: Expanded clones belonging to CD8+ T cells outnumbered, on average, those of CD4+.

The clonotype was recovered from an adult with an advanced solid tumor such as melanoma, head and neck, liver or kidney cancer. The sample was CD4+ or CD8+ T cells sorted from blood, taken in a trial of the OX40 agonist ivuxolimab. The chain employs TRBV4-2 and TRBJ2-1, with 8 bases that match TRBD2. CDR3 amino acids: CASSQDYGTRNWGNEQFF. The CDR3 DNA is TGTGCCAGCAGCCAAGATTACGGGACTAGAAATTGGGGAAATGAGCAGTTCTTC.